This T cell receptor beta chain is drawn from a study of T cells expressing NK-cell markers. Study-level information: With respect to HCMV, most of the eight sequenced donors were seropositive, and one was seronegative. Whole-study findings and limits: Of CD8+ T cells, about 1.0-8% belonged to dominant NKG2C+ clonotypes in five to seven donors. Whether expanded NKG2C+ T cell clones recognized HCMV stayed uncertain. These clonotypes additionally ranked first within the CD3+CD56-NKG2C+ fraction of a handful of donors.

Of note for this clonotype: Its antigen is currently unknown.

TCRdb reprocessed the 5' RACE reads and reports one entry per CDR3 protein, with no DNA. This sample lists 150,000 or so distinct CDR3 sequences; its ten largest clones have roughly a third. The CDR3 has 16 amino acids. This rearrangement joins TRBV12-3 or TRBV12-4 to TRBJ2-1; TCRdb's D gene call, TRBD2, goes unchecked for lack of DNA. Sequences were obtained from blood T cells: a sorted CD56 or NKG2C T cell subset, CD4+ or CD8+ T cells, or bulk PBMC T cells (not recorded which). The clonotype was recovered from a woman aged 45-60 years in good health. The CDR3 spells CASSFSLRHAANEQFF.